This T cell receptor beta chain was documented in a study of CD8+ T cells in alopecia areata. Germline V gene lookup returns CDR1 SGHVS and CDR2 FQNEAQ. The CDR3 is 16 residues long. Trimming shortened V by 5 bases and J by 0 bases, and 13 bases separated the two germline ends. Extracted RNA was reverse transcribed, and the resulting cDNA served as sequencing template. Sequenced by immunoSEQ multiplex PCR; TCRdb stores in-frame clones only, minus some. The sample has fewer than 150,000 clones, roughly two fifths seen once; the top ten hold roughly 3.3%. PBMCs were stained for CD3, CD4 and CD8, and CD4+ and CD8+ T cells were sorted.

J is TRBJ2-2 and V is TRBV7-8; D may be TRBD1 or TRBD2 (6 bases each). What was sequenced was CD4+ T cells sorted from blood. This TCR came from a human donor with alopecia areata. The CDR3 nucleotides read TGTGCCAGCAGCCGTCTGGGGGGCGCGAACACCGGGGAGCTGTTTTTT. This sequence encodes CASSRLGGANTGELFF.